The 32 T cell receptor beta chains in this list originate from one sample, sequenced in a study of cytomegalovirus exposure and HLA in healthy donors. In the PCR, 60 Vbeta and 13 Jbeta primers were used. Profiling relied on immunoSEQ multiplex PCR, and the TCRdb table lists in-frame clones only, not all of them. In the table there are roughly 180,000 clones, about 9.4% of which are singletons. Sequenced input: PBMCs. These receptor sequences come from a woman in her twenties or thirties in good health and CMV-seropositive.

This clone was seen only a few times. V gene TRBV5-4 combines with J gene TRBJ2-7; 15 bases are a match to TRBD2. In germline, CDR1 is SGHNT, CDR2 YYREEE (reference sequence). This CDR3 has 16 amino acids. Unmatched junction bases numbered 8, after V lost 3 bases and J lost 7 bases. The CDR3, as DNA: TGTGCCAGCAGCTCGGGGACTAGCGGGAGGATGGGGGAGCAGTACTTC. Translating it yields CASSSGTSGRMGEQYF.

CDR3 sequence reads: CASTTTTGVGEQYF. CDR3 in DNA: TGTGCCAGCACCACGACGACAGGGGTTGGCGAGCAGTACTTC. The chain recombines TRBV5-6 with TRBJ2-7, with 8 bases lining up with TRBD1. The CDR3 has 14 residues. The J segment lost 6 bases and the V segment lost 6 bases, leaving 11 bases of the junction unmatched. The V gene's germline CDR1 is SGHDT and CDR2 YYEEEE. Drawing the rest from reference TRBV5-6 and TRBJ2-7, the complete variable domain is DAGVTQSPTHLIKTRGQQVTLRCSPKSGHDTVSWYQQALGQGPQFIFQYYEEEERQRGNFPDRFSGHQFPNYSSELNVNALLLGDSALYLCASTTTTGVGEQYFGPGTRLTVT.

This chain links TRBV29-1 with TRBJ1-2; the D gene is possibly TRBD1 (5 bases). Trimming took off 7 bases at V and 7 bases at J, with 13 bases between the two ends. Germline CDR1 SQVTM, CDR2 ANQGSEA. The CDR3 is made up of 11 amino acids. CDR3: CSGGHEGGYTF. The DNA of the CDR3 is TGCAGCGGAGGACATGAAGGTGGCTACACCTTC.

This clone has a handful of counts. This sequence joins TRBV21-1 and TRBJ1-2; the listed D gene, TRBD1, was not tested against the DNA. TRBV21-1 is described as a pseudogene. The CDR3 has 13 amino acids. CDR3 in DNA: TGTGCCAGCAACACGGGACAGTCGTATGGCTACACCTTC. The encoded protein is CASNTGQSYGYTF.

The rearrangement uses TRBV6-1 and TRBJ2-7; 8 bases fit TRBD1. The J segment lost 9 bases and the V segment lost 4 bases, leaving 11 bases of the junction unmatched. The CDR3 is made up of 14 amino acids. Germline CDR1 and CDR2: MNHNS and SASEGT. This CDR3 is CASSVVLQGVVQYF. The CDR3 bases are TGTGCCAGCAGTGTTGTTCTACAGGGGGTAGTGCAGTACTTC.

The genes are TRBV5-8 and TRBJ1-2, with 7 bases lining up with TRBD1. CDR1 is SGHTS and CDR2 is YDEGEE in the germline V gene. Trimming at V came to 0 bases and at J to 5 bases, leaving 10 bases not matched to a gene. The CDR3 sequence is 16 residues long. CDR3: CASSLDRQGLSYGYTF. CDR3 in DNA: TGTGCCAGCAGCTTGGACAGACAGGGCCTCTCATATGGCTACACCTTC. Full variable domain (remainder filled in from reference TRBV5-8 and TRBJ1-2): EAGVTQSPTHLIKTRGQQATLRCSPISGHTSVYWYQQALGLGLQFLLWYDEGEERNRGNFPPRFSGRQFPNYSSELNVNALELEDSALYLCASSLDRQGLSYGYTFGSGTRLTVV.

Only a few counts were recorded for this clone. V and J are TRBV25-1 and TRBJ1-2, with no clear D. Trimming removed 6 bases at V and 2 bases at J, with 10 bases between. The CDR3 spans 13 residues. Germline V gene data show CDR1 as MGHDK and CDR2 as SYGVNS. The CDR3 DNA is TGTGCCAGCAGCAAAGCGCAGAACTATGGCTACACCTTC. It codes for CASSKAQNYGYTF.

The rearrangement uses TRBV11-2 and TRBJ1-5, with 9 bases matching TRBD1. The junction had 6 bases not matched to a gene; V was cut back by 1 base and J by 11 bases. The CDR3 is 14 residues long. CDR1 is SGHAT, CDR2 FQNNGV, per germline. The CDR3 sequence is CASSLGTGVRSQHF. DNA of the CDR3: TGTGCCAGCAGCTTAGGGACAGGGGTAAGGTCCCAGCATTTT.

This clone turned up a few times. The J gene is TRBJ2-5, the V gene TRBV7-9, with D possibly TRBD2 on 5 matching bases. The CDR3 spans 15 residues. Germline lookup yields CDR1 SEHNR and CDR2 FQNEAQ (reference sequence). Deletions cut 5 bases from V and 2 bases from J, with 15 bases between. The CDR3 spells CASSPLGDKQETQYF. CDR3 coding DNA: TGTGCCAGCAGCCCGTTGGGAGATAAACAAGAGACCCAGTACTTC.

Only a few counts were recorded for this clone. The rearrangement joins TRBV7-2 to TRBJ2-7; 10 bases match TRBD2. Losses at the gene ends were 2 bases for V and 7 bases for J; bases not matched to a gene: 5. The CDR3 is 14 amino acids. The V gene's germline CDR1 is SGHTA and CDR2 FQGNSA. The CDR3 loop is CASSLSGRAGEQYF. CDR3 nucleotides: TGTGCCAGCAGCTTAAGCGGGAGGGCGGGGGAGCAGTACTTC. The full variable domain, rest sourced from reference TRBV7-2 and TRBJ2-7, is GAGVSQSPSNKVTEKGKDVELRCDPISGHTALYWYRQSLGQGLEFLIYFQGNSAPDKSGLPSDRFSAERTGGSVSTLTIQRTQQEDSAVYLCASSLSGRAGEQYFGPGTRLTVT.

The CDR3 protein is CASSWGQKNTEAFF. The CDR3 coding sequence is TGTGCCAGCAGCTGGGGACAGAAGAACACTGAAGCTTTCTTT. This chain links TRBV7-9 with TRBJ1-1; 7 positions agree with TRBD1. V trimming: 4 bases; J trimming: 1 base; junction bases outside the gene matches: 3. Germline CDR1 SEHNR, CDR2 FQNEAQ (reference sequence). The CDR3 length is 14 residues.

The sample holds a few counts of this clone. The CDR3, as DNA: TGTGCCAGCAGTTACCAGGGCCATCAGGAAAACACCATATATTTT. Its translation: CASSYQGHQENTIYF. The chain uses TRBV6-6 and TRBJ1-3; D is perhaps TRBD1 (5 bases). CDR1 and CDR2 (germline): MNHNY, SVGAGI (reference sequence). The CDR3 totals 15 residues. The V end lost 2 bases, the J end lost 6 bases, and 14 bases lay between the germline ends.

This clone was seen only once. Here the CDR3 reads CASSWGLAGPNPYEQYF. Written as DNA, the CDR3 is TGCGCCAGCAGCTGGGGCCTAGCGGGACCAAATCCCTACGAGCAGTACTTC. The chain links TRBV5-1 to TRBJ2-7, with 9 positions matching TRBD2. V dropped 3 bases and J dropped 2; count of bases not matched to a gene: 12. The CDR3 covers 17 residues. Germline V gene sequence: CDR1 SGHRS, CDR2 YFSETQ.

In this sample, this clone turned up a few times. The chain recombines TRBV19 with TRBJ2-7; perhaps TRBD2 as D (6 bases). V dropped 3 bases and J dropped 2 bases, with 11 bases sitting between them. Germline V gene sequence: CDR1 LNHDA, CDR2 SQIVND (reference sequence). The length of the CDR3 is 14 residues. The CDR3 DNA reads as TGTGCCAGTAGTATTCAGCGGGCAGCCTACGAGCAGTACTTC. The encoded protein is CASSIQRAAYEQYF.

This clone has a handful of counts. The chain recombines TRBV9 with TRBJ2-3; a possible D gene is TRBD2 (6 bases). Germline CDR1 is SGDLS and CDR2 is YYNGEE. Trimming removed 1 base from V and 4 bases from J, with 19 bases in between. The length of the CDR3 is 17 residues. CDR3 in amino acids: CASSVLEGSFSSDTQYF. CDR3 DNA: TGTGCCAGCAGCGTATTGGAGGGATCCTTCAGCTCAGATACGCAGTATTTT. The full variable domain, with the rest looked up from reference TRBV9 and TRBJ2-3, is DSGVTQTPKHLITATGQRVTLRCSPRSGDLSVYWYQQSLDQGLQFLIQYYNGEERAKGNILERFSAQQFPDLHSELNLSSLELGDSALYFCASSVLEGSFSSDTQYFGPGTRLTVL.

The chain combines TRBV13 with TRBJ2-1; 10 positions match TRBD2. Germline V lookup: CDR1 PRHDT, CDR2 FYEKMQ (reference sequence). The V and J ends lost 5 bases and 3 bases, in that order; junction bases with no gene match: 4. CDR3 length equals 15 residues. CDR3 DNA: TGTGCCAGCAGCCCAGGGACTAGCGACTACAATGAGCAGTTCTTC. It codes for CASSPGTSDYNEQFF.

This clone showed up just a few times. V and J are TRBV27 and TRBJ1-2, with 10 bases fitting TRBD1. The CDR3 is 15 residues long. V gave up 6 bases and J gave up 3 bases; unmatched junction bases: 7. The germline V gene encodes CDR1 MNHEY and CDR2 SMNVEV (reference sequence). CDR3 in amino acids: CASRIGTGVDYGYTF. The CDR3 region has the DNA TGTGCCAGCAGGATCGGGACAGGGGTTGACTATGGCTACACCTTC.

This clone was counted many times. The V gene is TRBV10-3, the J gene TRBJ1-1, with TRBD1 identical over 8 bases. Germline assignment: CDR1 ENHRY and CDR2 SYGVKD. V lost 6 bases and J lost 6; bases outside the gene matches: 9. The CDR3 loop spans 14 amino acids. CDR3 DNA: TGTGCCATCAGCATAGGGACAGGACTGTCTGAAGCTTTCTTT. Residues: CAISIGTGLSEAFF.

This clone has only a few counts. The CDR3 coding sequence is TGTGCCAGCAGCCTTTCTGCCGGGGGGTTTGCCAATGAGCAGTTCTTC. Translated: CASSLSAGGFANEQFF. The J gene is TRBJ2-1, the V gene TRBV5-6, with 7 bases identical to TRBD2. J lost 6 bases, V lost 4 bases, and 13 bases had no gene match. Germline V gene lookup returns CDR1 SGHDT and CDR2 YYEEEE. The CDR3 is made up of 16 amino acids.

V and J are TRBV2 and TRBJ2-3, with D tentatively TRBD2 (5 bases). Trimming stripped 3 bases from V and 0 bases from J, with 13 bases between. Germline loops: CDR1 SNHLY, CDR2 FYNNEI. This CDR3 spans 16 amino acids. The CDR3 loop is CASSDPSRGSTDTQYF. In DNA form, the CDR3 reads TGTGCCAGCAGTGATCCCTCACGGGGTAGCACAGATACGCAGTATTTT.

This clone turned up a few times. The J gene is TRBJ2-7, the V gene TRBV4-1, with 8 bases that match TRBD2. J gave up 2 bases and V 4 bases, and 10 bases lay outside the gene matches. The germline CDR1 and CDR2 sequences are MGHRA and YSYEKL. The CDR3 has 16 residues. This CDR3 reads CASSLIAGSGPYEQYF. The CDR3 nucleotides are TGCGCCAGCAGCCTTATAGCGGGATCCGGCCCCTACGAGCAGTACTTC.

This clone was seen a few times. The chain employs TRBV4-1 and TRBJ1-5; TRBD1 aligns across 7 bases. Trimming removed 2 bases from V and 4 bases from J; junction bases left unmatched: 5. CDR1 is MGHRA, CDR2 YSYEKL, per germline. CDR3 length: 15 residues. CDR3 residues: CASSQPTGRNQPQHF. The CDR3 region has the DNA TGCGCCAGCAGCCAACCGACAGGGAGAAATCAGCCCCAGCATTTT.

The chain couples TRBV5-1 to TRBJ2-6; D unresolved. Trimming left V 4 bases short and J 0 bases short, with 29 bases between. From germline, CDR1 is SGHRS and CDR2 YFSETQ. The CDR3 has 22 residues. The CDR3 loop reads CASSPHLSLGRTKLSGANVLTF. The CDR3 DNA follows: TGCGCCAGCAGCCCTCACCTGTCCTTGGGCCGTACAAAACTCTCTGGGGCCAACGTCCTGACTTTC.

This clone was picked up a small number of times. The chain uses TRBV29-1 and TRBJ2-2; TRBD1 matches at 7 bases. V lost 0 bases, J lost 4 bases, and 11 bases stayed unmatched. The CDR3 is 17 amino acids. CDR1 SQVTM and CDR2 ANQGSEA come from the germline V gene. CDR3 in DNA: TGCAGCGTTGAAGATCACCGCTCGAGGGGGCCCACCGGGGAGCTGTTTTTT. As protein: CSVEDHRSRGPTGELFF.

The chain uses TRBV7-3 and TRBJ1-2; unclear D gene. Germline V lookup: CDR1 SGHTA, CDR2 FQGTGA. V was cut by 10 bases and J by 7 bases, with 13 bases left in between. This CDR3 region has 11 residues. The CDR3 region has the DNA TGTGCCACGAGGGTATCGTCTGGCTACACCTTC. This codes for CATRVSSGYTF.

This clone was seen more than once but under ten times. This chain joins TRBV18 and TRBJ2-7; TRBD1 might be the D (5 bases). V lost 8 bases, J lost 6 bases, and 17 bases lay in between. The length of the CDR3 is 13 residues. Germline V gene data show CDR1 as KGHSH and CDR2 as LQKENI. DNA of the CDR3: TGTGCCAGCGCTACGGACATCCACGCCGAGCAGTACTTC. Protein sequence: CASATDIHAEQYF.

This sequence joins TRBV2 and TRBJ1-3; 9 nucleotides line up with TRBD1. V lost 7 bases to trimming and J lost 2 bases; unmatched junction nucleotides: 3. CDR3 length: 14 amino acids. Per germline, CDR1 SNHLY and CDR2 FYNNEI. CDR3 sequence (DNA): TGTGCCAGCAAGGACAGGGGAGCTGGAAACACCATATATTTT. It codes for CASKDRGAGNTIYF.

Only a few counts were recorded for this clone. This sequence joins TRBV7-8 and TRBJ1-5; TRBD1 is a possible D gene (6 bases). This CDR3 is 15 amino acids long. Germline CDR1 and CDR2: SGHVS and FQNEAQ. The ends were cut back, 1 base at V and 4 bases at J, with 11 bases in the middle. The CDR3 DNA follows: TGTGCCAGCAGCTTAGTGGAGACAGGAAATCAGCCCCAGCATTTT. Translated, it gives CASSLVETGNQPQHF.

Concerning this clone: In the same sample, other DNA sequences code for this CDR3. The chain recombines TRBV27 with TRBJ1-1; D is perhaps TRBD1 (5 bases). Germline CDR1 reads MNHEY; CDR2 reads SMNVEV (reference sequence). CDR3 length: 17 amino acids. Trimming stripped 1 base from V and 0 bases from J, with 15 bases between. CDR3 region: CASSLLGGFPMNTEAFF. CDR3 in DNA: TGTGCCAGCAGTTTATTGGGGGGGTTCCCAATGAACACTGAAGCTTTCTTT.

The chain couples TRBV25-1 to TRBJ1-2, with 8 positions matching TRBD1. The junction had 12 bases not matched to a gene; V was cut back by 4 bases and J by 8 bases. CDR1 and CDR2 from the germline V gene are MGHDK and SYGVNS. CDR3 length: 15 residues. CDR3 sequence (DNA): TGTGCCAGCAGTGCTTACAGGGGGGGAGGAGACGGCTACACCTTC. This codes for CASSAYRGGGDGYTF.

This clone was seen more than once but under ten times. The V gene is TRBV29-1, the J gene TRBJ2-5; TRBD2 is a possible D gene (6 bases). The V end was cut by 6 bases, the J end by 5 bases, with 16 bases between. The CDR3 covers 13 residues. Germline CDR1 SQVTM, CDR2 ANQGSEA. CDR3 amino acids: CSVPRAGRETQYF. CDR3 nucleotides: TGCAGCGTCCCCCGGGCAGGGAGGGAGACCCAGTACTTC.

This clone showed up just a few times. This rearrangement joins TRBV29-1 to TRBJ1-1; the D is unclear. The CDR3 consists of 9 residues. Looked up from germline, CDR1 is SQVTM and CDR2 is ANQGSEA. V was clipped by 3 bases and J by 7 bases, with 3 bases between them. This CDR3 is CSVDREAFF. DNA of the CDR3: TGCAGCGTTGACCGTGAAGCTTTCTTT.